What follows are 10 T cell receptor beta chains derived from one specimen sequenced in a study of vaccination and CD4 T cells after COVID-19. For these TCRs, the target antigens are not known. Described treatment: roughly 10-day PBMC culture with coronavirus spike peptide pools or control peptides (ViraFEST assay). The Oncomine TCR Beta short-read assay was applied to DNA of cultured CD4+ T cells. TCRdb processed the PCR reads anew with MiXCR; each CDR3 protein has one entry. The sample shows approximately 20,000 distinct CDR3 sequences, 31% of them seen only once. The sequencing input was cultured CD4+ T cells from blood. The source is a human donor with COVID-19.

This sequence joins TRBV20-1 and TRBJ1-5; D perhaps matches TRBD1 (5 bases). CDR3 length: 14 amino acids. V lost 3 bases to trimming and J lost 6 bases, with 15 bases between them. Germline CDR1 DFQATT, CDR2 SNEGSKA (reference sequence). The CDR3 is CSASPGHGSQPQHF. Written as DNA, the CDR3 is TGCAGTGCTAGTCCGGGGCATGGGAGTCAGCCCCAGCATTTT.

The J gene is TRBJ1-5, the V gene TRBV6-1; D perhaps matches TRBD1 (6 bases). V lost 6 bases and J lost 6, with 18 bases in between. In germline, CDR1 is MNHNS, CDR2 SASEGT. The CDR3 consists of 15 residues. The CDR3 DNA reads as TGTGCCAGCAGCAGACAGGAGCTTATGGTTCAGCCCCAGCATTTT. Translation gives CASSRQELMVQPQHF.

This chain connects TRBV19 to TRBJ2-5; TRBD1 agrees at 10 bases. The trim removed 5 bases at V and 5 bases at J, leaving 8 bases unmatched. The germline gives CDR1 LNHDA, CDR2 SQIVND (reference sequence). The CDR3 covers 15 residues. The CDR3 coding sequence is TGTGCCAGTAGTTCCGGGACAGGGGTTTCCGAGACCCAGTACTTC. Its translation: CASSSGTGVSETQYF.

This rearrangement joins TRBV2 to TRBJ2-7; D not resolved. V was clipped by 6 bases and J by 0 bases, with 9 bases between them. The CDR3 covers 13 residues. Germline V gene data show CDR1 as SNHLY and CDR2 as FYNNEI. DNA for the CDR3: TGTGCCAGCAGGGCCAGGCTCTCCTACGAGCAGTACTTC. Translation: CASRARLSYEQYF.

The rearrangement uses TRBV5-4 and TRBJ2-3, with 9 bases matching TRBD1. From germline, CDR1 is SGHNT and CDR2 YYREEE (reference sequence). The V segment lost 4 bases and the J segment 3 bases; nucleotides outside the gene matches: 9. The CDR3 contains 16 residues. The CDR3 nucleotides are TGTGCCAGCAGCAAACCGGGACAGGGAATTACAGATACGCAGTATTTT. This codes for CASSKPGQGITDTQYF.

This clonotype was seen a few times. The genes are TRBV10-1 and TRBJ2-1; maybe TRBD1 (5 bases). The length of the CDR3 is 14 residues. Germline V gene sequence: CDR1 WNHNN, CDR2 SYGVQD (reference sequence). The V end was cut by 5 bases, the J end by 1 base, with 9 bases between. The CDR3 here is CASSRQGSYNEQFF. In DNA, the CDR3 is TGCGCCAGCAGTCGGCAGGGATCCTACAATGAGCAGTTCTTC.

Of note for this clonotype: A read error may account for a junction end that differs from germline. The genes are TRBV2 and TRBJ1-1; D gene uncertain. This CDR3 is 13 amino acids long. In germline, CDR1 is SNHLY, CDR2 FYNNEI. In DNA form, the CDR3 reads TGTGTCAGCAGTGTGGCGGGGAACACTGAAGCTTTCTTT. Translated, it gives CVSSVAGNTEAFF.

The chain links TRBV7-9 to TRBJ2-1; 15 nucleotides line up with TRBD2. With V trimmed by 3 bases and J by 11 bases, 8 bases remained unmatched. This CDR3 is 16 amino acids long. Germline V CDR1 and CDR2: SEHNR, FQNEAQ (reference sequence). Written as DNA, the CDR3 is TGTGCCAGCAGCTTGGCCGGACTAGCGGGGGGGCAGCAGCAGTTCTTC. Its translation is CASSLAGLAGGQQQFF.

This clonotype appeared a few times. This chain joins TRBV19 and TRBJ2-5; perhaps D is TRBD1 or TRBD2 (5 bases each). This CDR3 comprises 14 residues. Deletions cut 5 bases from V and 4 bases from J, with 14 bases between. CDR1 is LNHDA and CDR2 is SQIVND in the germline V gene (reference sequence). The CDR3 DNA sequence: TGTGCCAGTAGTTCAAGGGGAGTCTCAGAGACCCAGTACTTC. Translated, it gives CASSSRGVSETQYF.

V and J are TRBV11-3 and TRBJ1-6; D unclear. The V end was cut by 3 bases, the J end by 7 bases, with 13 bases between. The CDR3 contains 15 residues. In germline, CDR1 is SGHNT, CDR2 YENEEA. The chain's CDR3 is CASSFFTETNSPLHF. The CDR3 DNA reads as TGTGCCAGCAGCTTTTTTACCGAGACGAATTCACCCCTCCACTTT.